The entry below describes one TCR beta chain. What it binds is unknown. At one of its ends the junction is not consistent with the germline gene, which may arise from a read error. This sample was included in a study of identical twins. A template switching step contributed a universal primer site, while unique molecular identifiers were present in the cDNA. In TCRdb, the 5' RACE reads were re-called with MiXCR into one record per CDR3 protein. The sample includes approximately 470,000 distinct CDR3 sequences, 14% seen only once; the top ten take around 0.57%. CDR1 and CDR2 (germline): MDHEN, SYDVKM. The CDR3 spans 16 residues. Study results and caveats: In cord blood, abundant beta clonotypes had fewer insertions; memory showed no trend. One should note that invariant MAIT and iNKT cells could partly confound zero-insertion analyses.

The sample was also linked to a second study, of yellow fever vaccine responses in identical twins.

The chain employs TRBV28 and TRBJ2-7; D may correspond to TRBD1 or TRBD2 (7 bases each). The source material was CD4+ T cells sorted from blood. This clonotype originated in a woman aged 18-29 years in good health. CDR3 sequence (DNA): TGTGCCAGCAGTACCAGACGGACAGGACTAGGCTACGAGAAGTACTTC. This translates into CASSTRRTGLGYEKYF.